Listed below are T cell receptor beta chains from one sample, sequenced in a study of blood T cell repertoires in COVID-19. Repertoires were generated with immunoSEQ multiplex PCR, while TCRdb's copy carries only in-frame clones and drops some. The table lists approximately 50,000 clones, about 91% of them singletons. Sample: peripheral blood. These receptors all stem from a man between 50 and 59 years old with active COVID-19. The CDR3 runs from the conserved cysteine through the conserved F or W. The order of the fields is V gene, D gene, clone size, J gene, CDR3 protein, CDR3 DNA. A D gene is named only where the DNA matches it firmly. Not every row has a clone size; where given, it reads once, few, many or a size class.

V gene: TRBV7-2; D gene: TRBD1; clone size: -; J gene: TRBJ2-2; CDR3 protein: CASSLYRDRDGTGELFF; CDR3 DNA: TGTGCCAGCAGCTTATACCGGGACAGGGACGGCACCGGGGAGCTGTTTTTT
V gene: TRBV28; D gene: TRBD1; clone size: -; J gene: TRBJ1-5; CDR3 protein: CASSLFPRARTGGANQPQHF; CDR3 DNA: TGTGCCAGCAGTTTATTTCCCCGGGCCAGGACAGGGGGCGCGAATCAGCCCCAGCATTTT
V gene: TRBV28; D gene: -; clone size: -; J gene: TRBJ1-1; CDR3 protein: CASSLIQVNTEAFF; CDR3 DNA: TGTGCCAGCAGCCTAATACAGGTGAACACTGAAGCTTTCTTT
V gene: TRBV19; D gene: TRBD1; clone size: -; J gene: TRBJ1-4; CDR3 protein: CASSPGQVNEKLFF; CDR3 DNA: TGTGCCAGTAGCCCGGGACAGGTTAATGAAAAACTGTTTTTT
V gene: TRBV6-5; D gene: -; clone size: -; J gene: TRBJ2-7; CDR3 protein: CASSYLRGGTYFF; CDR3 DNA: TGTGCCAGCAGTTACCTACGAGGAGGAACCTACTTCTTC
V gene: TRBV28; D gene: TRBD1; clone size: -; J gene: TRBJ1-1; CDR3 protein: CASWSGQGAGTEAFF; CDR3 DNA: TGTGCCAGCTGGTCGGGACAGGGGGCGGGGACTGAAGCTTTCTTT
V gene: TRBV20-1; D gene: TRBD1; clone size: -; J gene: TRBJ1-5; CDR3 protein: CSASPQGAWGQPQHF; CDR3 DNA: TGCAGTGCTAGTCCGCAGGGGGCCTGGGGTCAGCCCCAGCATTTT
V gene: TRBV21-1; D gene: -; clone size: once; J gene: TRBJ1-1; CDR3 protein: CASSPWTGENTEAFF; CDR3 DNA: TGTGCCAGCAGCCCCTGGACAGGAGAGAACACTGAAGCTTTCTTT
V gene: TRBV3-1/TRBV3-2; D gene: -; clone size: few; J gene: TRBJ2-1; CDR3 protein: CASSQDRYNEQFF; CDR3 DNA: TGTGCCAGCAGCCAAGATCGGTACAATGAGCAGTTCTTC
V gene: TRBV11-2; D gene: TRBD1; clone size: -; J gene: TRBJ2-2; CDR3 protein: CASSLYLGQSNTGELFF; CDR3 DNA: TGTGCCAGCAGCTTATATCTGGGACAGAGTAACACCGGGGAGCTGTTTTTT
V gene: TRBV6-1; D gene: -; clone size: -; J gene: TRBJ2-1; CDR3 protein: CASSEASGGSYNEQFF; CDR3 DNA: TGTGCCAGCAGTGAAGCATCCGGGGGCTCCTACAATGAGCAGTTCTTC
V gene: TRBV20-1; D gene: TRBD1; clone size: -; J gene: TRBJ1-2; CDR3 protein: CSASEGASFGYTF; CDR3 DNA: TGCAGTGCTAGTGAGGGGGCGTCGTTCGGCTACACCTTC
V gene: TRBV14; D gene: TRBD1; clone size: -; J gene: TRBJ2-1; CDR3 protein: CASSRSRGLRDNEQFF; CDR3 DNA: TGTGCCAGCAGTCGGAGCAGGGGGCTGAGGGACAATGAGCAGTTCTTC
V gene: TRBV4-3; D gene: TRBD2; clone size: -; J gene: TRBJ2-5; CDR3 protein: CASSQDFAGVGKETQYF; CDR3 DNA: TGCGCCAGCAGCCAAGATTTTGCGGGGGTCGGGAAAGAGACCCAGTACTTC
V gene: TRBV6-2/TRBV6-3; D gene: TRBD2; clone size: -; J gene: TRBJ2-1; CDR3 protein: CASSWTGLPMAYNEQFF; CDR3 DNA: TGTGCCAGCAGTTGGACGGGACTACCAATGGCCTACAATGAGCAGTTCTTC
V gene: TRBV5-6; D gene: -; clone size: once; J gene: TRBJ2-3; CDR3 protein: CASSLVGGSGWDTQYF; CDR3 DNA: TGTGCCAGCAGCTTGGTGGGTGGATCGGGATGGGATACGCAGTATTTT
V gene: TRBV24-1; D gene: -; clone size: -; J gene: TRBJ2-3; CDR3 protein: CATSAAVGTDTQYF; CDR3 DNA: TGTGCCACCAGTGCCGCGGTGGGTACAGATACGCAGTATTTT
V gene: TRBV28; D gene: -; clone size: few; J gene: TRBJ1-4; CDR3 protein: CASSWGRRNEKLFF; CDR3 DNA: TGTGCCAGCAGTTGGGGGCGGCGTAATGAAAAACTGTTTTTT
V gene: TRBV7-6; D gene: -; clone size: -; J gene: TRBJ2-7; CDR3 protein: CASSEQPPGHARGVHEQYF; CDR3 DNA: TGTGCCAGCAGCGAACAACCCCCGGGACACGCAAGGGGAGTCCACGAGCAGTACTTC
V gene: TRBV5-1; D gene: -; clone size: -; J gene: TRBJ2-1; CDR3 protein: CASRTDYGLNEQFF; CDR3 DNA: TGCGCCAGCCGGACAGACTACGGGCTCAATGAGCAGTTCTTC
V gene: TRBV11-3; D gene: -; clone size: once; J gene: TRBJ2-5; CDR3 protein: CASSLVGGETQYF; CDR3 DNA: TGTGCCAGCAGCCTCGTGGGGGGAGAGACCCAGTACTTC
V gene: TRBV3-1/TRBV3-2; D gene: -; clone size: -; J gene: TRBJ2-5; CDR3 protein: CASSKTEETQYF; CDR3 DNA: TGTGCCAGCAGCAAGACAGAAGAGACCCAGTACTTC
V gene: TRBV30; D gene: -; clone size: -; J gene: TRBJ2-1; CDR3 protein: CAWGVVGQFF; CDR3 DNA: TGTGCCTGGGGGGTAGTTGGGCAGTTCTTC
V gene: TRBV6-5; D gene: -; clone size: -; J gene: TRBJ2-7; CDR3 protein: CASTRPSSYEQYF; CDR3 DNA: TGTGCCAGCACCCGACCTAGCTCCTACGAGCAGTACTTC
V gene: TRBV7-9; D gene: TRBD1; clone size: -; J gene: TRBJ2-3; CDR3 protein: CASRQGAIDTQYF; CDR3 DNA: TGTGCCAGCAGACAGGGGGCTATAGATACGCAGTATTTT
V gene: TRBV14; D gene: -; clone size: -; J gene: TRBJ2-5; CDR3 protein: CASSQLVDRQREQYF; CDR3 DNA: TGTGCCAGCAGCCAATTGGTTGACCGGCAAAGGGAGCAGTACTTC
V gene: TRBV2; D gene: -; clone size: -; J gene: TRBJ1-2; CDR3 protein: CASSAMRTANYGYTF; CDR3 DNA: TGTGCCAGCAGTGCAATGAGGACAGCCAACTATGGCTACACCTTC
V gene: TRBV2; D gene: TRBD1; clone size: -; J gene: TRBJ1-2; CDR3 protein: CASMDGSGGLYGYTF; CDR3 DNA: TGTGCCAGCATGGACGGTTCAGGGGGTCTCTATGGCTACACCTTC
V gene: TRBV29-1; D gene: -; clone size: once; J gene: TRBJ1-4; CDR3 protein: CSVESREKLFF; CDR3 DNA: TGCAGCGTCGAGTCCAGGGAAAAACTGTTTTTT
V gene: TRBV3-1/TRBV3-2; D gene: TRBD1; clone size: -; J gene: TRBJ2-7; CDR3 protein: CASSQRWDRAYEQYF; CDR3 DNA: TGTGCCAGCAGCCAACGTTGGGACAGGGCATACGAGCAGTACTTC
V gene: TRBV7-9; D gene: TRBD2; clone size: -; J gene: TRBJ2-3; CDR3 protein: CASSSSGPSTDTQYF; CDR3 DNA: TGTGCCAGCAGCTCTAGCGGGCCTAGCACAGATACGCAGTATTTT
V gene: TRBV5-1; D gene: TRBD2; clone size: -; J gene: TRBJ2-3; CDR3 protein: CASAGGSTDTQYF; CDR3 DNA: TGCGCCAGTGCGGGGGGGAGCACAGATACGCAGTATTTT
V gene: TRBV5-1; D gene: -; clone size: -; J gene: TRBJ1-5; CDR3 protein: CASSLAGFQNQPQHF; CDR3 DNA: TGCGCCAGCAGCTTGGCCGGGTTTCAGAATCAGCCCCAGCATTTT
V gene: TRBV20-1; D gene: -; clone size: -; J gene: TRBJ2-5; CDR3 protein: CSASPGGAETQYF; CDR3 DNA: TGCAGTGCTAGTCCCGGAGGGGCAGAGACCCAGTACTTC
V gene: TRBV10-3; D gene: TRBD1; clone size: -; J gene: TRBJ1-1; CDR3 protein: CAISRDRVNTEAFF; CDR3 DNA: TGTGCCATCTCCCGGGACAGGGTGAACACTGAAGCTTTCTTT
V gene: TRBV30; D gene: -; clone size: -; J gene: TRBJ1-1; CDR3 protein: CAWSVTGPGAFF; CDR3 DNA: TGTGCCTGGAGTGTAACGGGCCCAGGGGCTTTCTTT
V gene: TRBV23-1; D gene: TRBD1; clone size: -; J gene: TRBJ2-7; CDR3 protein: CASSHYPGGYEQYF; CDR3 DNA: TGCGCCAGCAGTCACTACCCAGGGGGCTACGAGCAGTACTTC
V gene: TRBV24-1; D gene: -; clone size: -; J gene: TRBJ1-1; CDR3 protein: CATYSRGEAFF; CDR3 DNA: TGTGCCACATACAGTCGGGGTGAAGCTTTCTTT
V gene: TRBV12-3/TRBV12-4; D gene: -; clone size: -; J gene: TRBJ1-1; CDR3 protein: CASSYTRNTEAFF; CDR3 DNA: TGTGCCAGCAGTTATACGAGGAACACTGAAGCTTTCTTT
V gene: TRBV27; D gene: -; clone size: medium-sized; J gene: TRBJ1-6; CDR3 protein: CASSLSWVANSPLHF; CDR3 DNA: TGTGCCAGCAGTTTATCGTGGGTAGCCAATTCACCCCTCCACTTT
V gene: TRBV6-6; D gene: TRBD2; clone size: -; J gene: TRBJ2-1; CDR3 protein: CASRYGSLAGGDEQFF; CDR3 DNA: TGTGCCAGCAGATACGGGAGTCTAGCGGGAGGCGATGAGCAGTTCTTC
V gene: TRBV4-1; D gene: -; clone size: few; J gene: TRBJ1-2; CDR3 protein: CASSRLPGGGGNYGYTF; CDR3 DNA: TGCGCCAGCAGCCGCCTCCCGGGGGGCGGGGGGAACTATGGCTACACCTTC
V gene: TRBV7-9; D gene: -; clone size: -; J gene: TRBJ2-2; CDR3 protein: CASREGHSTGELFF; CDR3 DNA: TGTGCCAGCCGTGAGGGTCATTCCACCGGGGAGCTGTTTTTT
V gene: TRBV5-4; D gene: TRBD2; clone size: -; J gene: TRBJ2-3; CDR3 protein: CASSSPRLAGGQDTQYF; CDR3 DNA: TGTGCCAGCAGCTCACCTCGACTAGCGGGGGGGCAAGATACGCAGTATTTT
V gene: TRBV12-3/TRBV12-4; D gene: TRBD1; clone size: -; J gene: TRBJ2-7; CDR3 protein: CASSPGDSYEQYF; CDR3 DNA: TGTGCCAGCAGTCCCGGGGACAGCTACGAGCAGTACTTC
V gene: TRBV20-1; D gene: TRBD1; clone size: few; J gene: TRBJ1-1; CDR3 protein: CSASSGGRAFF; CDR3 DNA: TGCAGTGCTTCATCAGGGGGTCGAGCTTTCTTT
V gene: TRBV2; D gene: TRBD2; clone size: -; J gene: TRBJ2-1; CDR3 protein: CASSSFPSGRSYNEQFF; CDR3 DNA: TGTGCCAGCAGTTCGTTCCCTAGCGGGCGCTCCTACAATGAGCAGTTCTTC
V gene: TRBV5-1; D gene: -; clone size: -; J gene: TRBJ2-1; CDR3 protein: CASSLGGLLNEQFF; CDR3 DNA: TGCGCCAGCAGCTTGGGGGGACTGTTAAATGAGCAGTTCTTC
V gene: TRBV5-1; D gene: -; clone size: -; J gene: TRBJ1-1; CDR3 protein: CASSPSYSNTEAFF; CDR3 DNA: TGCGCCAGCAGCCCTTCATACTCGAACACTGAAGCTTTCTTT
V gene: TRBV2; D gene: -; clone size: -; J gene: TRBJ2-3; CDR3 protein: CASRARASTDTQYF; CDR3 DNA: TGTGCCAGCAGGGCTAGAGCCTCCACAGATACGCAGTATTTT